A selection of T cell receptor beta chains follows, all from one sample in a study of T cell changes during pregnancy in multiple sclerosis. The method was immunoSEQ multiplex PCR; TCRdb's version includes in-frame clones alone and lacks a portion of them. The repertoire holds under 95,000 clones, with just over 90% as singletons. The sequencing here drew on CD4+ T cells from peripheral blood mononuclear cells, taken before pregnancy. The receptors shown here come from a female donor with multiple sclerosis, enrolled in a pregnancy study. Each CDR3 is given with its conserved first and last residue. The D gene is left open where the match is weak.

j_call: TRBJ1-4
v_call: TRBV21-1
d_call: .
cdr3_aa: CASITDRVKLSEKLFF
cdr3_nt: TGTGCCAGCATAACGGACAGGGTCAAATTAAGTGAAAAACTGTTTTTT

j_call: TRBJ2-2
v_call: TRBV30
d_call: TRBD2
cdr3_aa: CAWRGLAGGRTGELFF
cdr3_nt: TGTGCCTGGAGGGGACTAGCGGGAGGGCGCACCGGGGAGCTGTTTTTT

j_call: TRBJ2-7
v_call: TRBV28
d_call: .
cdr3_aa: CASSFTGSTYEQYF
cdr3_nt: TGTGCCAGCAGTTTTACAGGGTCTACCTACGAGCAGTACTTC

j_call: TRBJ2-4
v_call: TRBV7-2
d_call: TRBD2
cdr3_aa: CASSTGASGRFINIQYF
cdr3_nt: TGTGCCAGCAGCACAGGAGCTAGCGGGAGGTTTATAAACATTCAGTACTTC

j_call: TRBJ2-1
v_call: TRBV6-1
d_call: TRBD2
cdr3_aa: CASRGLAGINEQFF
cdr3_nt: TGTGCCAGCAGAGGTCTAGCGGGAATTAATGAGCAGTTCTTC

j_call: TRBJ2-7
v_call: TRBV5-5
d_call: .
cdr3_aa: CASSPVAGASQYF
cdr3_nt: TGTGCCAGCAGCCCCGTTGCAGGGGCGTCGCAGTACTTC

j_call: TRBJ1-1
v_call: TRBV29-1
d_call: .
cdr3_aa: CSGITGVNTEAFF
cdr3_nt: TGCAGCGGAATAACAGGAGTGAACACTGAAGCTTTCTTT

j_call: TRBJ2-7
v_call: TRBV6-5
d_call: .
cdr3_aa: CASSRTATYEQYF
cdr3_nt: TGTGCCAGCAGTCGGACAGCGACCTACGAGCAGTACTTC

j_call: TRBJ2-2
v_call: TRBV7-6
d_call: .
cdr3_aa: CASSLVSGANTGELFF
cdr3_nt: TGTGCCAGCAGCTTGGTTTCAGGCGCGAACACCGGGGAGCTGTTTTTT

j_call: TRBJ1-5
v_call: TRBV7-9
d_call: .
cdr3_aa: CASSQGHLSNQPQHF
cdr3_nt: TGTGCCAGCAGCCAGGGACACCTTAGCAATCAGCCCCAGCATTTT